These 15 T cell receptor beta chains were all obtained from the same sample, sequenced in a study of beta chain features in type 1 diabetes. The sequenced template was cDNA made from the entire isolated RNA. Assay used: immunoSEQ multiplex PCR; TCRdb lists only in-frame clones, some missing. The table includes roughly 610,000 clones, roughly a sixth detected once. The sample taken for sequencing was naive CD4+ T cells from blood. Receptor source: a man between 18 and 35 years old in good health.

The chain carries TRBV4-1 and TRBJ2-1; 10 nucleotides line up with TRBD2. The V and J ends lost 5 bases and 3 bases, in that order; junction bases with no gene match: 4. This CDR3 spans 15 amino acids. Germline V gene data show CDR1 as MGHRA and CDR2 as YSYEKL. In nucleotides, the CDR3 is TGCGCCAGCAGCAATTTAGCGGGGGGCTACAATGAGCAGTTCTTC. This sequence encodes CASSNLAGGYNEQFF.

This rearrangement joins TRBV29-1 to TRBJ2-7; D not certain. CDR3 length equals 13 residues. V lost 6 bases, J lost 0 bases, and 12 bases lay in between. Germline V lookup: CDR1 SQVTM, CDR2 ANQGSEA. The CDR3 DNA sequence: TGCAGCGTCAATTCGGGCCTCTCCTACGAGCAGTACTTC. This gives the protein CSVNSGLSYEQYF.

The chain carries TRBV5-4 and TRBJ2-7; no clear D. V was cut by 4 bases and J by 0 bases, with 11 bases left in between. This CDR3 spans 14 amino acids. Germline CDR1 SGHNT, CDR2 YYREEE (reference sequence). The CDR3 reads CASSPPEASYEQYF. DNA of the CDR3: TGTGCCAGCAGCCCCCCTGAGGCCTCCTACGAGCAGTACTTC.

The table lists this clone with a few counts. The chain has TRBV29-1 and TRBJ2-5; D call uncertain. Germline V gene sequence: CDR1 SQVTM, CDR2 ANQGSEA. Trimming shortened V by 7 bases and J by 3 bases, and 6 bases separated the two germline ends. This CDR3 comprises 10 residues. In DNA form, the CDR3 reads TGCAGCGCCAGAGAAGAGACCCAGTACTTC. As protein: CSAREETQYF.

This clone has only a few counts. The rearrangement joins TRBV7-3 to TRBJ2-1; TRBD1 might be the D (6 bases). Germline V gene lookup returns CDR1 SGHTA and CDR2 FQGTGA. This CDR3 spans 15 amino acids. Trimming left V 4 bases short and J 0 bases short, with 10 bases between. The CDR3 protein is CASSSLGGSYNEQFF. CDR3 DNA: TGTGCCAGCAGCTCATTAGGGGGCTCCTACAATGAGCAGTTCTTC.

The chain uses TRBV4-3 and TRBJ2-1; D may be TRBD1 or TRBD2 (5 bases each). The V gene's germline CDR1 is LGHNA and CDR2 YSLEER. This CDR3 region has 12 residues. Trimming took off 4 bases at V and 8 bases at J, with 9 bases between the two ends. The CDR3 here is CASSPGTHEQFF. Here the CDR3 DNA reads TGCGCCAGCAGCCCCGGGACCCATGAGCAGTTCTTC.

The table lists this clone with a few counts. The rearrangement links TRBV28 to TRBJ1-2; TRBD1 matches at 7 bases. J was trimmed by 5 bases and V by 11 bases; bases with no gene match: 8. The CDR3 runs to 12 residues. Germline V gives CDR1 MDHEN, CDR2 SYDVKM. CDR3 loop: CAVKRGLYGYTF. The DNA for the CDR3 is TGTGCCGTTAAAAGGGGGCTTTATGGCTACACCTTC.

This clone has a handful of counts. The V call is TRBV10-3, the J call TRBJ2-3, with D perhaps matching TRBD2 (6 bases). Germline CDR1 ENHRY, CDR2 SYGVKD. The CDR3 has 16 amino acids. The V end was cut by 4 bases, the J end by 1 base, with 15 bases between. CDR3 in amino acids: CAISVKRALGTDTQYF. The CDR3 coding sequence is TGTGCCATCAGTGTGAAGCGGGCTTTGGGCACAGATACGCAGTATTTT.

Only a few counts were recorded for this clone. This chain uses TRBV4-2 with TRBJ2-3, with D possibly TRBD1 on 6 matching bases. The CDR3 is 17 residues long. Per the germline V gene, CDR1 is LGHNA and CDR2 is YNFKEQ. V lost 3 bases and J 2 bases, leaving 18 bases between the germline ends. The CDR3 region is CASSQGAQGRVTDTQYF. The CDR3 nucleotides are TGTGCCAGCAGCCAGGGGGCGCAGGGGCGAGTCACAGATACGCAGTATTTT.

The chain carries TRBV4-1 and TRBJ1-5; D might be TRBD1 (5 bases). CDR1 is MGHRA, CDR2 YSYEKL, per germline. V was pared by 4 bases and J by 5 bases, with 18 bases between. The length of the CDR3 is 16 residues. The CDR3 DNA sequence: TGCGCCAGCAGCCTGGGTTTGAAGGGACGGTATCAGCCCCAGCATTTT. As protein: CASSLGLKGRYQPQHF.

The chain is built from TRBV28 and TRBJ2-7, with 9 positions matching TRBD1. Trimming removed 7 bases from V and 4 bases from J; junction bases left unmatched: 14. The V gene's germline CDR1 is MDHEN and CDR2 SYDVKM. CDR3 length equals 16 residues. CDR3 residues: CASNLFGQGPLYEQYF. As DNA, the CDR3 is TGTGCCAGCAACCTATTCGGACAGGGGCCCCTTTACGAGCAGTACTTC.

The chain combines TRBV4-3 with TRBJ2-3; TRBD2 agrees at 14 bases. CDR1 is LGHNA, CDR2 YSLEER, per germline. The CDR3 is made up of 21 amino acids. Germline trimming cut 3 bases from V and 1 base from J; bases unmatched to any gene: 15. CDR3 sequence: CASSQDPGAPGLAGGTDTQYF. The CDR3 bases are TGCGCCAGCAGCCAGGACCCAGGGGCGCCGGGACTAGCGGGGGGCACAGATACGCAGTATTTT.

The CDR3 nucleotides are TGTGCCAGCAGCCCCAGCGGGGGACGGAGAGAGCCTTATGGCTACACCTTC. It translates to CASSPSGGRREPYGYTF. The rearrangement uses TRBV13 and TRBJ1-2; weak D call: TRBD1 (5 bases). Germline V gene sequence: CDR1 PRHDT, CDR2 FYEKMQ (reference sequence). The V and J ends lost 5 bases and 5 bases respectively, with 24 bases between them. The CDR3 is 17 residues long.

This chain links TRBV11-3 with TRBJ2-6; D could derive from TRBD1 or TRBD2 (5 bases each). Per germline, CDR1 SGHNT and CDR2 YENEEA. The CDR3 loop spans 16 amino acids. Between the trimmed V and J ends, which lost 1 base and 4 bases, there was a span of 11 bases. CDR3 DNA sequence: TGTGCCAGCAGCTTAGGGAGAGGGGCAGGGGCCAACGTCCTGACTTTC. It translates to CASSLGRGAGANVLTF.

The chain carries TRBV6-1 and TRBJ1-4; TRBD1 might be the D (5 bases). The germline CDR1 and CDR2 sequences are MNHNS and SASEGT. This CDR3 has 13 amino acids. Trimming shortened V by 6 bases and J by 1 base, and 6 bases separated the two germline ends. The CDR3 loop is CASRGETNEKLFF. The CDR3 DNA follows: TGTGCCAGCAGAGGGGAAACTAATGAAAAACTGTTTTTT.